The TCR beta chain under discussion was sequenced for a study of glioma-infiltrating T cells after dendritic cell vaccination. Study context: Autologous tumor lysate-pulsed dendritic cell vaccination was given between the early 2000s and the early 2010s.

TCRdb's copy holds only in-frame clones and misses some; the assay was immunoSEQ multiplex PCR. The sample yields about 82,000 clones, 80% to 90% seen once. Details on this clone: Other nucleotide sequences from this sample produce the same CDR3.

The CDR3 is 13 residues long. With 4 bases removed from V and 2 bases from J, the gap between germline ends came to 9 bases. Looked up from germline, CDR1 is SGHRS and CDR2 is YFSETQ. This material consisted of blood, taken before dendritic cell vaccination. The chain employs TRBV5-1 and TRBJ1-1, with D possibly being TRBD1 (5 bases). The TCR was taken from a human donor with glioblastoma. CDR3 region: CASSTDTNTEAFF. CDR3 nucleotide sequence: TGCGCCAGCAGCACGGACACTAACACTGAAGCTTTCTTT.